The 13 T cell receptor beta chains below come from one sample, sequenced in a study of regulatory T cells in long-lasting Graves disease. CDR3 regions were amplified by Arm-PCR using iRepertoire HTBI primers to build TCR beta libraries. TCRdb recomputed calls from the multiplex PCR reads with MiXCR, one row per CDR3 protein. This sample has 620,000 or so distinct CDR3 sequences; around 15% occur once, and the top ten carry approximately 18%. Time point of the sample: newly diagnosed GD, antithyroid drugs for less than 3 months. Researchers made the TCR library from RNA that was extracted from PBMCs. These data also featured in a second study, about T cells in Graves' hyperthyroidism and ophthalmopathy.

Sequences were derived from peripheral blood mononuclear cells (PBMCs), sampled at new diagnosis, from a patient treated with antithyroid drugs. The source of these receptors is a woman aged 25-40 years with Graves disease.

The chain joins TRBV11-2 to TRBJ2-1; 7 nucleotides line up with TRBD1. The germline CDR1 and CDR2 sequences are SGHAT and FQNNGV. V was clipped by 5 bases and J by 7 bases; unmatched bases: 14. This CDR3 is 16 amino acids long. CDR3: CASSRGQAAVINEQFF. In DNA form, the CDR3 reads TGTGCCAGCAGCCGAGGACAGGCGGCGGTGATAAATGAGCAGTTCTTC.

This clonotype was seen more than once but under ten times. The chain employs TRBV9 and TRBJ2-1; TRBD2 agrees at 12 bases. V dropped 0 bases and J dropped 8; count of bases not matched to a gene: 9. Germline V gene sequence: CDR1 SGDLS, CDR2 YYNGEE. The CDR3 has 17 amino acids. In DNA, the CDR3 is TGTGCCAGCAGCGTAGGTAGGGCGACTAGCGGGAGCCATGAGCAGTTCTTC. It encodes CASSVGRATSGSHEQFF.

The J gene is TRBJ2-7, the V gene TRBV11-2; possibly TRBD1 for D (5 bases). Trimming left V 5 bases short and J 0 bases short, with 11 bases between. CDR1 and CDR2 from the germline V gene are SGHAT and FQNNGV. The CDR3 length is 14 residues. CDR3 nucleotide sequence: TGTGCCAGCAGCCTGGACACAATCTCCTACGAGCAGTACTTC. It codes for CASSLDTISYEQYF.

At least ten counts were recorded for this clonotype. The chain combines TRBV25-1 with TRBJ2-7, with 8 positions matching TRBD1. Per the germline V gene, CDR1 is MGHDK and CDR2 is SYGVNS. V was clipped by 4 bases and J by 6 bases; unmatched bases: 17. CDR3 length equals 17 residues. The CDR3 is CASSVPSPGQDPVEQYF. CDR3 nucleotides: TGTGCCAGCAGTGTCCCCTCCCCGGGACAGGACCCGGTCGAGCAGTACTTC.

This clonotype appeared a few times. J is TRBJ1-5 and V is TRBV5-5; D is ambiguous. V lost 4 bases to trimming and J lost 4 bases, with 12 bases between them. The CDR3 spans 14 residues. Germline CDR1 reads SGHKS; CDR2 reads YYEKEE (reference sequence). The CDR3 protein is CASSAARGNQPQHF. The CDR3 nucleotides are TGTGCCAGCAGCGCGGCCAGAGGTAATCAGCCCCAGCATTTT.

This clonotype was counted a few times. This chain links TRBV20-1 with TRBJ2-3; the match to TRBD2 covers 7 bases. Germline V CDR1 and CDR2: DFQATT, SNEGSKA (reference sequence). The CDR3 totals 13 residues. V lost 6 bases, J lost 1 base, and 4 bases stayed unmatched. DNA for the CDR3: TGCAGTGCAAGTGGGGGGGGCACAGATACGCAGTATTTT. This gives the protein CSASGGGTDTQYF.

This clonotype turned up a few times. V is TRBV28 and J is TRBJ2-7; D gene unclear. Germline V gene data show CDR1 as MDHEN and CDR2 as SYDVKM. The CDR3 runs 12 residues. V was pared by 4 bases and J by 3 bases, with 7 bases between. DNA for the CDR3: TGTGCCAGCAGTTCGACCTACTACGAGCAGTACTTC. This encodes CASSSTYYEQYF.

This clonotype has only a few counts. The rearrangement joins TRBV6-1 to TRBJ2-5, with 12 bases fitting TRBD2. CDR1 and CDR2 from the germline V gene are MNHNS and SASEGT. V was clipped by 11 bases and J by 5 bases; unmatched bases: 9. This CDR3 region has 14 residues. DNA of the CDR3: TGTGCCGGGGGACTAGCGGGTCCGCGGGAGACCCAGTACTTC. Translation gives CAGGLAGPRETQYF.

This clonotype was observed a few times. The chain has TRBV6-2 or TRBV6-3 and TRBJ1-5; no definite D call. Germline V CDR1 and CDR2: MNHEY, SVGEGT. The length of the CDR3 is 15 residues. V gave up 2 bases and J gave up 2 bases, with 10 bases separating them. The CDR3 bases are TGTGCCAGCAGTTACGACTTTTCGGGCAATCAGCCCCAGCATTTT. Protein: CASSYDFSGNQPQHF.

V gene TRBV5-8 combines with J gene TRBJ2-7, with D perhaps matching TRBD2 (5 bases). The CDR3 consists of 13 residues. Per germline, CDR1 SGHTS and CDR2 YDEGEE. Trimming stripped 6 bases from V and 6 bases from J, with 16 bases between. CDR3 in DNA: TGTGCCAGCAAAAAACCCGGGGTCCGCGAGCAGTACTTC. This sequence encodes CASKKPGVREQYF. Full variable domain (rest looked up from reference TRBV5-8 and TRBJ2-7): EAGVTQSPTHLIKTRGQQATLRCSPISGHTSVYWYQQALGLGLQFLLWYDEGEERNRGNFPPRFSGRQFPNYSSELNVNALELEDSALYLCASKKPGVREQYFGPGTRLTVT.

A note on this clonotype: A much larger clone is a single base away; this may be a read error. This sequence joins TRBV28 and TRBJ2-2; the D is unclear. Germline CDR1 reads MDHEN; CDR2 reads SYDVKM. V shed 4 bases and J shed 0 bases, with 18 bases lying between them. The CDR3 length is 18 residues. DNA for the CDR3: TGTGCCAGCAGTTCTAATTGGTTCCCGACAACGAACACCGGGGAGCTGTTTTTT. Encoded protein: CASSSNWFPTTNTGELFF.

This clonotype came up a few times. The chain is built from TRBV18 and TRBJ2-5; D is perhaps TRBD1 or TRBD2 (5 bases each). The CDR3 length is 15 residues. V was clipped by 4 bases and J by 3 bases, with 15 bases between them. Per the germline V gene, CDR1 is KGHSH and CDR2 is LQKENI. CDR3 protein: CASSLGSGREETQYF. The DNA for the CDR3 is TGTGCCAGCTCACTTGGTTCGGGACGGGAAGAGACCCAGTACTTC.

There are a few counts of this clonotype. One end of the junction does not line up with germline, which may come from a read error. This chain uses TRBV6-2 or TRBV6-3 with TRBJ2-4; TRBD1 matches at 8 bases. CDR1 is MNHEY, CDR2 SVGEGT, per germline. This CDR3 is built from 17 residues. The CDR3 reads CASSGTGGNGPKNIQYF. The CDR3 DNA sequence: TGTGCTAGCAGTGGGACAGGAGGGAATGGGCCCAAAAACATTCAGTACTTC.